Detailed here is one TCR beta chain. Data came from immunoSEQ multiplex PCR; TCRdb stores just in-frame clones and leaves some out. The sample shows about 130,000 clones, around 93% of them seen only once. This sample was included in a study of cytomegalovirus exposure and HLA in healthy donors. CDR1 is MDHEN and CDR2 is SYDVKM in the germline V gene. Trimming removed 6 bases at V and 8 bases at J, with 17 bases between. The length of the CDR3 is 14 residues. The V call is TRBV28, the J call TRBJ1-3, with a possible D match to TRBD1 (6 bases). The sequenced sample was PBMCs. This TCR was recovered from a man aged 18 to 29 in good health and CMV-seropositive. CDR3 nucleotide sequence: TGTGCCAGCAGCCAGGGGTTAGTTTGGGACACCATATATTTT. It translates to CASSQGLVWDTIYF.